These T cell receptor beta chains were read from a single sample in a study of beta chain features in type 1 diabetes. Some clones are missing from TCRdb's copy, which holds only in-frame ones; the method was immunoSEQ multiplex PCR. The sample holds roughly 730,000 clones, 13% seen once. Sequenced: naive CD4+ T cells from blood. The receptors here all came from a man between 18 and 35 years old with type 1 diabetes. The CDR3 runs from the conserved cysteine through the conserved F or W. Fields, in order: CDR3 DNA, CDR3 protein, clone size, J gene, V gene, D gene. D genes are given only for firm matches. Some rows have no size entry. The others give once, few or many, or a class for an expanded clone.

TGCGCCAGCAGCTTGGCGGCAGTGACGAGGTACAATGAGCAGTTCTTC,CASSLAAVTRYNEQFF,few,TRBJ2-1,TRBV5-1,NA
TGTGCCAGCGGATTAGGGATGGAATTGCAGCCCCAGCATTTT,CASGLGMELQPQHF,few,TRBJ1-5,TRBV2,NA
TGTGCCAGCAGCCCCTCCCGCTATGGCTACACCTTC,CASSPSRYGYTF,NA,TRBJ1-2,TRBV7-2,NA
TGTGCCAGCAACTCCGGGGCGATGACCTACGAGCAGTACTTC,CASNSGAMTYEQYF,NA,TRBJ2-7,TRBV2,NA
TGCGCCAGCAGCTTGACAGGAGAGGGCACTGAAGCTTTCTTT,CASSLTGEGTEAFF,NA,TRBJ1-1,TRBV5-1,NA
TGCGCCAGCAGGGAGCCGGGACAGGGAAGTGGCTACACCTTC,CASREPGQGSGYTF,NA,TRBJ1-2,TRBV10-2,TRBD1
TGCAGCGTTGGGACAGGGAATGGCTACACCTTC,CSVGTGNGYTF,few,TRBJ1-2,TRBV29-1,TRBD1
TGTGCCAGCAGCTCCCGGGGGACTAGCGGTTCCTACAATGAGCAGTTCTTC,CASSSRGTSGSYNEQFF,few,TRBJ2-1,TRBV7-8,TRBD2
TGTGCCACCAGCAGAGTGGCAGGGTCTATTGGGGCCAACGTCCTGACTTTC,CATSRVAGSIGANVLTF,NA,TRBJ2-6,TRBV15,NA
TGCAGCGGGCAGCGTGGAGGCCATGAGCAGTTCTTC,CSGQRGGHEQFF,few,TRBJ2-1,TRBV29-1,NA
TGTGCCAGTAGTATACAGGGGGATTATGGCTACACCTTC,CASSIQGDYGYTF,NA,TRBJ1-2,TRBV19,TRBD1
TGCGCCAGCAGCGAGGCACTCGAAGAGACCCAGTACTTC,CASSEALEETQYF,NA,TRBJ2-5,TRBV10-1,NA
TGTGCCTGGAGTACGCCTGGCCCGGAGCTGTTTTTT,CAWSTPGPELFF,NA,TRBJ2-2,TRBV30,NA
TGTGCCAGCAGCTTATATGACACCTACAATGAGCAGTTCTTC,CASSLYDTYNEQFF,few,TRBJ2-1,TRBV13,NA
TGTGCCTGGAGTGGGGTGCCGTCCGTTGGCTACACCTTC,CAWSGVPSVGYTF,NA,TRBJ1-2,TRBV30,NA
TGTGCCTGGAGTGTGGACAGATCCTACGAGCAGTACTTC,CAWSVDRSYEQYF,NA,TRBJ2-7,TRBV30,NA
TGTGCCAGCAGCCCGGGACAGGCTGTGGCCAAAAACATTCAGTACTTC,CASSPGQAVAKNIQYF,NA,TRBJ2-4,TRBV6-6,TRBD1
TGTGCCATCAAAGCTCAGAACACCGGGGAGCTGTTTTTT,CAIKAQNTGELFF,NA,TRBJ2-2,TRBV10-3,NA
TGTGCCAGCAGCTTAGGGCCAACCCAGAACACAGATACGCAGTATTTT,CASSLGPTQNTDTQYF,NA,TRBJ2-3,TRBV7-3,NA
TGCGCCAGCAGCCTGACCATGAACACTGAAGCTTTCTTT,CASSLTMNTEAFF,few,TRBJ1-1,TRBV5-1,NA
TGTGCCATCCGGGGAAATCGGGACTCTGGCTACACCTTC,CAIRGNRDSGYTF,few,TRBJ1-2,TRBV10-3,NA
TGTGCCAGCAGTGAAGTTGCGGCTAATGAAAAACTGTTTTTT,CASSEVAANEKLFF,NA,TRBJ1-4,TRBV6-1,NA
TGTGCCAGCAGCTTAGTAGGGGGACCGAGGGGTCAGCCCCAGCATTTT,CASSLVGGPRGQPQHF,few,TRBJ1-5,TRBV7-9,NA